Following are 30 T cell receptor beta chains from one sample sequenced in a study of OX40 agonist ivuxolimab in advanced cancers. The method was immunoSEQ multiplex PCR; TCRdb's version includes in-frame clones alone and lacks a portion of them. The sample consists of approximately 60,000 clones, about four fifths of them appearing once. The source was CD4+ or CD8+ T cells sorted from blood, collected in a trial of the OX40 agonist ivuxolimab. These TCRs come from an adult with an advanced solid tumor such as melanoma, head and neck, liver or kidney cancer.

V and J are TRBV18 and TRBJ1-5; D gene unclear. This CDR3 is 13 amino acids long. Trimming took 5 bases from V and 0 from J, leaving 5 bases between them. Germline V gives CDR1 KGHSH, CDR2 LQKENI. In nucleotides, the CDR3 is TGTGCCAGCTCAAGAGATAGCAATCAGCCCCAGCATTTT. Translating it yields CASSRDSNQPQHF. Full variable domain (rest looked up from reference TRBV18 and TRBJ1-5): NAGVMQNPRHLVRRRGQEARLRCSPMKGHSHVYWYRQLPEEGLKFMVYLQKENIIDESGMPKERFSAEFPKEGPSILRIQQVVRGDSAAYFCASSRDSNQPQHFGDGTRLSIL.

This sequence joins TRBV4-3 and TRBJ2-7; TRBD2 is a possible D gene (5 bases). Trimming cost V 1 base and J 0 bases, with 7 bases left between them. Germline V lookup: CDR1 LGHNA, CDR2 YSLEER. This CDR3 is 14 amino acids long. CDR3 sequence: CASSQVRGSYEQYF. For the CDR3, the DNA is TGCGCCAGCAGCCAAGTACGGGGCTCCTACGAGCAGTACTTC.

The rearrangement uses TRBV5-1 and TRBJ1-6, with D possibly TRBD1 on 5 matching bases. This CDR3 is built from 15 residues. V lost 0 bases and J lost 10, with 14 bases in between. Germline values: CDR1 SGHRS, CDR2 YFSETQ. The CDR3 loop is CASSLVQGGGSPLHF. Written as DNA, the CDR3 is TGCGCCAGCAGCTTGGTGCAGGGTGGCGGGTCACCCCTCCACTTT.

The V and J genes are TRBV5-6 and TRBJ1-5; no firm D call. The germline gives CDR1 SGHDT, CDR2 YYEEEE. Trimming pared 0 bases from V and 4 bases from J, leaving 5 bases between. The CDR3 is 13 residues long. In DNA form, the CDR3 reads TGTGCCAGCAGCTTGGGCAGGAATCAGCCCCAGCATTTT. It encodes CASSLGRNQPQHF.

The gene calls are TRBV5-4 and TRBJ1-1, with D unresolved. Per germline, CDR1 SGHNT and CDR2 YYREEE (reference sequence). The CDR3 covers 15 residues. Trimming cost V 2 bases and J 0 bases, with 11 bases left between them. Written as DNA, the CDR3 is TGTGCCAGCAGCTTAGACATGCCCATGAACACTGAAGCTTTCTTT. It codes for CASSLDMPMNTEAFF. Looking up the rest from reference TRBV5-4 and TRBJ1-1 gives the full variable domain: ETGVTQSPTHLIKTRGQQVTLRCSSQSGHNTVSWYQQALGQGPQFIFQYYREEENGRGNFPPRFSGLQFPNYSSELNVNALELDDSALYLCASSLDMPMNTEAFFGQGTRLTVV.

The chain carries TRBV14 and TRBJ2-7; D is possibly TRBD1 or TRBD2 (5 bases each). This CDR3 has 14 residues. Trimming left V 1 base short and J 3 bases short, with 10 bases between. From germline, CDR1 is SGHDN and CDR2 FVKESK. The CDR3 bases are TGTGCCAGCAGCCAAGGGGGGATTTACTACGAGCAGTACTTC. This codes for CASSQGGIYYEQYF.

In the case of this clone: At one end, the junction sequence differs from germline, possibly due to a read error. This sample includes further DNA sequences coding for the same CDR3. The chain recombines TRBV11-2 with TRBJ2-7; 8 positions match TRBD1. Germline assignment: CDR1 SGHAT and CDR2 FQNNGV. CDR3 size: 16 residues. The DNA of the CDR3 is TGTGCTAGCAGCTTTCAGGGGGCAGGAATGTGGGACGAGCAGTACTTC. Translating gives CASSFQGAGMWDEQYF.

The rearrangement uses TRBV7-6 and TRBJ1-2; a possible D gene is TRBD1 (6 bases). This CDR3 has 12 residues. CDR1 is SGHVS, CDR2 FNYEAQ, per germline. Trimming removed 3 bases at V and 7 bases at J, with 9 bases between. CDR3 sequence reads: CASSLGGPGYTF. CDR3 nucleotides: TGTGCCAGCAGCTTGGGGGGGCCTGGCTACACCTTC.

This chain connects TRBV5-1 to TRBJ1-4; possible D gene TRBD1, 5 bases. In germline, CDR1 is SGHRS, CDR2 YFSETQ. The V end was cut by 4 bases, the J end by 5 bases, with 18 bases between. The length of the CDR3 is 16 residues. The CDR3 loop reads CASSRGRPGTNEKLFF. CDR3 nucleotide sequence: TGCGCCAGCAGCCGAGGCCGTCCGGGGACGAATGAAAAACTGTTTTTT.

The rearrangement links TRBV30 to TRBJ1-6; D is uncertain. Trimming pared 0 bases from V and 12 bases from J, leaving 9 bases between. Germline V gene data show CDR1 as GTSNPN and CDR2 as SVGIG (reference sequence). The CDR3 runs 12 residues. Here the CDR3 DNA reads TGTGCCTGGAGTGTACCGGGAGTACCCCTCCACTTT. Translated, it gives CAWSVPGVPLHF.

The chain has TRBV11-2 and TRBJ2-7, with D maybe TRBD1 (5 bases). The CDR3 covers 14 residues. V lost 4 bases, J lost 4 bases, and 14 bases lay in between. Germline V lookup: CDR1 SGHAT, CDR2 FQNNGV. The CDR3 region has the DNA TGTGCCAGCAGCTCGCAGGGTGGCCCTTACGAGCAGTACTTC. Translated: CASSSQGGPYEQYF.

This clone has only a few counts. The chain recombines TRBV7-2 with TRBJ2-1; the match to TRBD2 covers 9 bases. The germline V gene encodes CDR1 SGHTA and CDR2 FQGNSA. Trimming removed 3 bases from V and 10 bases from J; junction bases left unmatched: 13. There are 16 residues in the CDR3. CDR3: CASSLHGASGIWEQFF. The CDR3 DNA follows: TGTGCCAGCAGCTTGCACGGGGCTAGCGGGATATGGGAGCAGTTCTTC.

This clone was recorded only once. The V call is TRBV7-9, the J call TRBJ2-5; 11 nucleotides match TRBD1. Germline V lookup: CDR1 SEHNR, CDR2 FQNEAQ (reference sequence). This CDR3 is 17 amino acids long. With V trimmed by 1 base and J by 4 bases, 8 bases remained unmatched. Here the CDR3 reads CASSLVIQDRGRETQYF. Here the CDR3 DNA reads TGTGCCAGCAGCTTAGTCATCCAGGACAGGGGGCGAGAGACCCAGTACTTC.

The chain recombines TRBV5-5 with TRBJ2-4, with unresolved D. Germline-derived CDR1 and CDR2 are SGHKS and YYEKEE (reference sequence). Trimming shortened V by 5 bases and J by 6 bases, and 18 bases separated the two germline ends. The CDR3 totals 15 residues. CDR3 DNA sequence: TGTGCCAGCAGGGCAGGCCCAGTATTTGGAAACATTCAGTACTTC. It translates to CASRAGPVFGNIQYF.

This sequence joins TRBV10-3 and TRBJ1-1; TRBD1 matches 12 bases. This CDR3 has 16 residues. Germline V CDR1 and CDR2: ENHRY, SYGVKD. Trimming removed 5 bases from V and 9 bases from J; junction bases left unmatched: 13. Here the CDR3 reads CAISTTGTGGHRQAFF. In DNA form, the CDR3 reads TGTGCCATCAGTACAACCGGGACAGGGGGCCATCGGCAAGCTTTCTTT.

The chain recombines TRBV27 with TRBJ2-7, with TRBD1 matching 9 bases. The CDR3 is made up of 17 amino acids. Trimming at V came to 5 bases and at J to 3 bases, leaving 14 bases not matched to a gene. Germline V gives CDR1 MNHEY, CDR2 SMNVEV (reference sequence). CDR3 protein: CASSRQREGQGSYEQYF. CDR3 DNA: TGTGCCAGCAGTCGCCAACGAGAGGGACAGGGAAGCTACGAGCAGTACTTC.

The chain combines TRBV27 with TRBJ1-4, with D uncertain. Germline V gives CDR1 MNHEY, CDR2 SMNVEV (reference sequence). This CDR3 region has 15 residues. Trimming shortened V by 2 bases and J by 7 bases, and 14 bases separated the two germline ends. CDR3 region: CASSLGGWTREKLFF. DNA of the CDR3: TGTGCCAGCAGTTTAGGTGGGTGGACCCGTGAAAAACTGTTTTTT.

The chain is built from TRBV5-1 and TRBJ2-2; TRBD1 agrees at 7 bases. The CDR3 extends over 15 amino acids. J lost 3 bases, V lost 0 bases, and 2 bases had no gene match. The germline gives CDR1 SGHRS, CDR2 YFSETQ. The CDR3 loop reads CASSLGQGDTGELFF. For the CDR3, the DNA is TGCGCCAGCAGCTTGGGACAGGGCGACACCGGGGAGCTGTTTTTT.

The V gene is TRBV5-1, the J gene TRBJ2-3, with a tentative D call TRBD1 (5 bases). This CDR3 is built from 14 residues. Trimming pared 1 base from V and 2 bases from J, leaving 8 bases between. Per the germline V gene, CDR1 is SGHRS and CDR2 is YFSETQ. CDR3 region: CASSLSRVTDTQYF. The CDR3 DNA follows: TGCGCCAGCAGCTTGAGCAGGGTCACAGATACGCAGTATTTT.

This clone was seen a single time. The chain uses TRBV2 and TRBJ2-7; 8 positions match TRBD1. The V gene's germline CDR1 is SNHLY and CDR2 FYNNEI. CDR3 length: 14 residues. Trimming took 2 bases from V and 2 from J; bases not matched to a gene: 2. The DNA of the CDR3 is TGTGCCAGCAGTGAACAGGGGGCAGCCTACGAGCAGTACTTC. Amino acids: CASSEQGAAYEQYF.

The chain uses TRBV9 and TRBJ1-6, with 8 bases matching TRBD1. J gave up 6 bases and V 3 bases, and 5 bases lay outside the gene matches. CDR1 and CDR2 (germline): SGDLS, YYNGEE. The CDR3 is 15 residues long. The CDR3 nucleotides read TGTGCCAGCAGCGCCGCAGGGGGCGTTAATTCACCCCTCCACTTT. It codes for CASSAAGGVNSPLHF.

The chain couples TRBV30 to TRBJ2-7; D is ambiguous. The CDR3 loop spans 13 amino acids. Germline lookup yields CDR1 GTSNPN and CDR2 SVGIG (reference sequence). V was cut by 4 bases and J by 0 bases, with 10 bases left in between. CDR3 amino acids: CAWIGQDSYEQYF. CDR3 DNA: TGTGCCTGGATAGGGCAGGACTCCTACGAGCAGTACTTC. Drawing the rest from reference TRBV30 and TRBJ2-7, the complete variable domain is SQTIHQWPATLVQPVGSPLSLECTVEGTSNPNLYWYRQAAGRGLQLLFYSVGIGQISSEVPQNLSASRPQDRQFILSSKKLLLSDSGFYLCAWIGQDSYEQYFGPGTRLTVT.

CDR3 in DNA: TGTGCCAGCAGCGTAGACACCAACTCTGGAAACACCATATATTTT. Encoded protein: CASSVDTNSGNTIYF. The rearrangement links TRBV9 to TRBJ1-3; D call uncertain. This CDR3 is 15 amino acids long. The germline V and J ends were trimmed by 0 bases and 0 bases, with 7 bases remaining between them. Per the germline V gene, CDR1 is SGDLS and CDR2 is YYNGEE.

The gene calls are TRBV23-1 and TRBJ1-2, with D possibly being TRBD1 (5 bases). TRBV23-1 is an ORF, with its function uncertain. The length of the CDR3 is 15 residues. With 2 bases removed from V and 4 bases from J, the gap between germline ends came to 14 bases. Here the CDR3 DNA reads TGCGCCAGCAGTCAACGTGACAGCCTTGGCTATGGCTACACCTTC. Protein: CASSQRDSLGYGYTF.

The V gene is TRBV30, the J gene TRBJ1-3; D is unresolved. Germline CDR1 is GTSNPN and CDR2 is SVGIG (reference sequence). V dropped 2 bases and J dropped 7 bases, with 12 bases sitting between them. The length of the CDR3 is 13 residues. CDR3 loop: CAWSPGSFNTIYF. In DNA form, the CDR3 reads TGTGCCTGGAGTCCCGGGTCCTTTAACACCATATATTTT.

The CDR3 DNA follows: TGTGCTAGTGGTTTGGGGGTCGGGACTCCTAACTACAATGAGCAGTTCTTC. This codes for CASGLGVGTPNYNEQFF. The chain employs TRBV12-5 and TRBJ2-1, with a possible D match to TRBD2 (6 bases). The germline CDR1 and CDR2 sequences are LGHNT and FRNRAP. Trimming pared 1 base from V and 3 bases from J, leaving 16 bases between. CDR3 length: 17 amino acids.

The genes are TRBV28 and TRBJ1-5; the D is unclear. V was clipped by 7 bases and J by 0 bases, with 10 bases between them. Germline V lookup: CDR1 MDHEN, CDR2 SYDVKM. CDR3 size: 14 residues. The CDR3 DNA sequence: TGTGCCAGCACCGGAGACTATAGCAATCAGCCCCAGCATTTT. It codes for CASTGDYSNQPQHF.

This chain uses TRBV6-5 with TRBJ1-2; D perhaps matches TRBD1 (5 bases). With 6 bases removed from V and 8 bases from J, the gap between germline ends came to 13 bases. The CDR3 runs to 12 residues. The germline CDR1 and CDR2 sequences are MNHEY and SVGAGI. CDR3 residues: CASSQMGEGYTF. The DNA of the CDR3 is TGTGCCAGCAGCCAGATGGGGGAAGGCTACACCTTC.

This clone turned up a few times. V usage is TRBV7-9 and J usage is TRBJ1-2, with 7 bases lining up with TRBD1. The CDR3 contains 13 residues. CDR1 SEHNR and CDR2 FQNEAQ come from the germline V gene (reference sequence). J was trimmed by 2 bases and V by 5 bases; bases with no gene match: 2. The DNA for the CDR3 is TGTGCCAGCAGCCCGGGACAGAACTATGGCTACACCTTC. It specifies CASSPGQNYGYTF. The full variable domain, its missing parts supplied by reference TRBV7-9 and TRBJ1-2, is DTGVSQNPRHKITKRGQNVTFRCDPISEHNRLYWYRQTLGQGPEFLTYFQNEAQLEKSRLLSDRFSAERPKGSFSTLEIQRTEQGDSAMYLCASSPGQNYGYTFGSGTRLTVV.

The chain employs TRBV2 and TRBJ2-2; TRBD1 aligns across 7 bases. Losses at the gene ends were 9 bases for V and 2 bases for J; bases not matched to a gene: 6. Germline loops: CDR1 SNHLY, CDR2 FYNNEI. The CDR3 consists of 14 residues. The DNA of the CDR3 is TGTGCCAGTGCCGGGACAGTAAACACCGGGGAGCTGTTTTTT. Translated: CASAGTVNTGELFF.